Listed here are 28 T cell receptor beta chains from one sample, sequenced in a study of memory B cells and T cells in multiple sclerosis. The protocol was immunoSEQ multiplex PCR, while the TCRdb copy is restricted to in-frame clones and leaves out a portion. The table lists about 46,000 clones, roughly four fifths of them singletons. No antigens are known for them. CFSE-dim autoproliferating and CFSE-high non-proliferating T cells from unstimulated culture were sequenced separately. Cultures began with about 45 million CFSE-labeled PBMCs, unstimulated for 7 to 8 days, with replicate wells pooled. Sequenced material: PBMCs from blood kept in culture. The receptors stem from a human donor with multiple sclerosis.

This chain uses TRBV19 with TRBJ1-3; no clear D gene. The CDR3 sequence is 16 residues long. Germline-derived CDR1 and CDR2 are LNHDA and SQIVND (reference sequence). The ends were cut back, 5 bases at V and 3 bases at J, with 17 bases in the middle. As DNA, the CDR3 is TGTGCCAGTAGTCTTCGGACCCGAGGCCTTGGAAACACCATATATTTT. This sequence encodes CASSLRTRGLGNTIYF.

The V call is TRBV30, the J call TRBJ1-2; weak D call: TRBD1 (6 bases). Trimming stripped 6 bases from V and 1 base from J, with 12 bases between. This CDR3 is built from 13 residues. Germline V gene lookup returns CDR1 GTSNPN and CDR2 SVGIG (reference sequence). CDR3 sequence reads: CACRTDINYGYTF. The CDR3, as DNA: TGTGCCTGCCGGACAGATATTAACTATGGCTACACCTTC.

Written as DNA, the CDR3 is TGTGCCAGCAGCCCTCACCCATTGACAGTTTTACACACCTTC. Its protein product is CASSPHPLTVLHTF. The genes are TRBV5-8 and TRBJ1-2; maybe TRBD1 (5 bases). The germline CDR1 and CDR2 sequences are SGHTS and YDEGEE. The length of the CDR3 is 14 residues. V lost 4 bases to trimming and J lost 12 bases, with 22 bases between them.

Concerning this clone itself: One junction end disagrees with the germline gene, perhaps due to a read error. V is TRBV6-1 and J is TRBJ1-2; D is possibly TRBD1 (5 bases). The V gene's germline CDR1 is MNHNS and CDR2 SASEGT. The CDR3 has 14 amino acids. CDR3 coding DNA: TGTGCCAGCAGTGAAGCTGGCAGGGACTACGGCTACACCTTC. Translating gives CASSEAGRDYGYTF.

This clone was counted a single time. The V gene is TRBV27, the J gene TRBJ2-3, with 10 bases matching TRBD2. V shed 4 bases, J shed 1 base, and the junction held 5 bases outside the gene matches. Germline CDR1 and CDR2: MNHEY and SMNVEV (reference sequence). The CDR3 runs to 16 residues. The CDR3 loop is CASSSPSGGRTDTQYF. The DNA for the CDR3 is TGTGCCAGCAGTTCCCCTAGCGGGGGACGCACAGATACGCAGTATTTT.

The CDR3 loop is CAISRVAGGTDTQYF. The CDR3 DNA is TGTGCCATCTCCCGAGTTGCGGGGGGCACAGATACGCAGTATTTT. The V gene is TRBV10-3, the J gene TRBJ2-3, with TRBD2 matching over 7 bases. The CDR3 totals 15 residues. V was pared by 8 bases and J by 1 base, with 9 bases of the junction left unmatched. Germline V gene sequence: CDR1 ENHRY, CDR2 SYGVKD.

About this clone: Other DNA sequences within the sample encode an identical CDR3. The chain is built from TRBV20-1 and TRBJ1-2, with a weak D call TRBD1 (5 bases). Germline V gene lookup returns CDR1 DFQATT and CDR2 SNEGSKA (reference sequence). The CDR3 extends over 10 amino acids. CDR3 sequence reads: CSVLRGGYTF. CDR3 nucleotides: TGCAGCGTATTGAGGGGTGGCTACACCTTC.

The chain links TRBV9 to TRBJ2-5, with 8 bases lining up with TRBD1. The CDR3 has 14 amino acids. J gave up 5 bases and V 0 bases, and 3 bases lay outside the gene matches. Germline values: CDR1 SGDLS, CDR2 YYNGEE. The CDR3 sequence: CASSVGGTGETQYF. The DNA for the CDR3 is TGTGCCAGCAGCGTAGGTGGGACAGGCGAGACCCAGTACTTC.

V usage is TRBV9 and J usage is TRBJ2-7; the match to TRBD1 covers 7 bases. Unmatched junction bases numbered 14, after V lost 3 bases and J lost 2 bases. CDR1 and CDR2 (germline): SGDLS, YYNGEE. This CDR3 is 17 amino acids long. CDR3 bases: TGTGCCAGCAGCGATAGCTTGGGACAGCCAAATACCTACGAGCAGTACTTC. Translated, it gives CASSDSLGQPNTYEQYF. Together with reference TRBV9 and TRBJ2-7, the CDR3 gives the full variable domain: DSGVTQTPKHLITATGQRVTLRCSPRSGDLSVYWYQQSLDQGLQFLIQYYNGEERAKGNILERFSAQQFPDLHSELNLSSLELGDSALYFCASSDSLGQPNTYEQYFGPGTRLTVT.

Details on this clone: The same CDR3 is also encoded by other DNA sequences in this sample. This chain links TRBV7-6 with TRBJ1-2, with 8 bases lining up with TRBD1. This CDR3 has 15 residues. The ends lost 5 bases at V and 2 bases at J; junction bases unmatched: 7. Germline V gene lookup returns CDR1 SGHVS and CDR2 FNYEAQ. In nucleotides, the CDR3 is TGTGCCAGCAGCCCCACGACAGGGGCGAACTATGGCTACACCTTC. Protein: CASSPTTGANYGYTF.

The V call is TRBV30, the J call TRBJ1-6, with D unresolved. Germline-derived CDR1 and CDR2 are GTSNPN and SVGIG (reference sequence). The CDR3 has 15 residues. The V end was cut by 0 bases, the J end by 6 bases, with 12 bases between. The CDR3 bases are TGTGCCTGGAGTGTACTGTCAGGTTTTAATTCACCCCTCCACTTT. This gives the protein CAWSVLSGFNSPLHF.

The chain carries TRBV7-2 and TRBJ1-1, with 9 bases fitting TRBD1. Trimming at V came to 7 bases and at J to 8 bases, leaving 14 bases not matched to a gene. The CDR3 contains 15 residues. Germline CDR1 reads SGHTA; CDR2 reads FQGNSA. This CDR3 reads CASTNKPGQGTEAFF. CDR3 sequence (DNA): TGTGCCAGCACCAATAAACCGGGACAGGGTACGGAAGCTTTCTTT.

The chain recombines TRBV5-6 with TRBJ1-1, with 7 bases matching TRBD1. V lost 0 bases to trimming and J lost 5 bases; unmatched junction nucleotides: 7. This CDR3 is 15 amino acids long. Germline V gene lookup returns CDR1 SGHDT and CDR2 YYEEEE. The CDR3 region has the DNA TGTGCCAGCAGCTTGGGGCCGACAGGGTGGACTGAAGCTTTCTTT. Its protein is CASSLGPTGWTEAFF.

This clone has just one count. The chain carries TRBV2 and TRBJ2-1, with 10 bases lining up with TRBD1. The V gene end was trimmed by 6 bases and the J gene end by 5 bases; junction bases not matched to a gene: 7. CDR1 is SNHLY, CDR2 FYNNEI, per germline. The CDR3 extends over 15 amino acids. CDR3 sequence (DNA): TGTGCCAGCAGGGGGACAGGGGCTTTCCACAATGAGCAGTTCTTC. It is translated as CASRGTGAFHNEQFF.

This clone has just a few counts. The CDR3 loop is CASSPGQGNEKLFF. The CDR3 bases are TGTGCCAGCAGCCCGGGACAGGGGAATGAAAAACTGTTTTTT. The genes are TRBV7-9 and TRBJ1-4, with 10 bases fitting TRBD1. The germline V gene encodes CDR1 SEHNR and CDR2 FQNEAQ (reference sequence). The CDR3 is 14 amino acids. V shed 5 bases and J 5 bases; nucleotides not matched to a gene: 2.

The chain links TRBV6-5 to TRBJ1-1; possibly TRBD1 for D (6 bases). Germline V CDR1 and CDR2: MNHEY, SVGAGI. Trimming cost V 7 bases and J 6 bases, with 12 bases left between them. CDR3 length: 12 amino acids. CDR3 DNA: TGTGCCAGCAAACAGGGCGGGGCTGAAGCTTTCTTT. Its translation: CASKQGGAEAFF.

The chain has TRBV13 and TRBJ1-1; possible D gene TRBD1, 6 bases. V was shortened by 6 bases and J by 0 bases, with 17 bases between the two germline ends. The CDR3 sequence is 16 residues long. Germline CDR1 is PRHDT and CDR2 is FYEKMQ (reference sequence). The CDR3 DNA reads as TGTGCCAGCAGACATATCCGACAGGCAATGAACACTGAAGCTTTCTTT. It yields the protein CASRHIRQAMNTEAFF.

V is TRBV4-1 and J is TRBJ1-4; no clear D gene. CDR1 is MGHRA and CDR2 is YSYEKL in the germline V gene. The CDR3 loop spans 15 amino acids. Trimming left V 0 bases short and J 4 bases short, with 9 bases between. The CDR3 region is CASSQDSDYNEKLFF. The CDR3, as DNA: TGCGCCAGCAGCCAAGATTCAGACTATAATGAAAAACTGTTTTTT.

The chain joins TRBV19 to TRBJ1-5; 7 nucleotides line up with TRBD1. V was clipped by 6 bases and J by 0 bases; unmatched bases: 11. Per germline, CDR1 LNHDA and CDR2 SQIVND (reference sequence). The CDR3 has 17 residues. As DNA, the CDR3 is TGTGCCAGTAGCCGCTATGGGACAGCTTATAGCAATCAGCCCCAGCATTTT. Its protein product is CASSRYGTAYSNQPQHF.

This rearrangement joins TRBV6-5 to TRBJ1-1; perhaps TRBD1 as D (5 bases). CDR3 length equals 16 residues. Between the trimmed V and J ends, which lost 2 bases and 5 bases, there was a span of 18 bases. The germline V gene encodes CDR1 MNHEY and CDR2 SVGAGI. The DNA of the CDR3 is TGTGCCAGCAGTTACGCCGGACACCGGGGACGAACTGAAGCTTTCTTT. As protein: CASSYAGHRGRTEAFF.

The chain couples TRBV7-9 to TRBJ2-2; 10 bases map to TRBD2. CDR1 and CDR2 from the germline V gene are SEHNR and FQNEAQ (reference sequence). V gave up 3 bases and J gave up 8 bases; unmatched junction bases: 6. The CDR3 covers 15 residues. CDR3 sequence (DNA): TGTGCCAGCAGCTTCCCGGGACTAGCGAGAGGGGAGCTGTTTTTT. Its protein is CASSFPGLARGELFF.

The CDR3 DNA follows: TGTGCCAGCAGCTTAGCCCCAGCGGGGGGTTCAGATACGCAGTATTTT. Its protein is CASSLAPAGGSDTQYF. The V gene is TRBV7-6, the J gene TRBJ2-3, with 9 positions matching TRBD2. The CDR3 totals 16 residues. V gave up 0 bases and J gave up 4 bases; unmatched junction bases: 5. Germline lookup yields CDR1 SGHVS and CDR2 FNYEAQ.

The chain employs TRBV11-2 and TRBJ2-7; 7 nucleotides line up with TRBD1. Looked up from germline, CDR1 is SGHAT and CDR2 is FQNNGV. The V and J ends lost 5 bases and 5 bases, in that order; junction bases with no gene match: 15. This CDR3 has 16 residues. The CDR3 is CASSPLRQGGLNEQYF. CDR3 sequence (DNA): TGTGCCAGCAGCCCCCTAAGACAGGGTGGATTAAACGAGCAGTACTTC.

V gene TRBV6-6 combines with J gene TRBJ1-1; possible D gene TRBD1, 5 bases. Germline V gene lookup returns CDR1 MNHNY and CDR2 SVGAGI (reference sequence). Trimming left V 8 bases short and J 5 bases short, with 15 bases between. The CDR3 loop spans 13 amino acids. CDR3 coding DNA: TGTGCCAGCGCTTTGGGGACGGGGACTGAAGCTTTCTTT. It encodes CASALGTGTEAFF.

This clone was counted only a few times. CDR3 DNA sequence: TGTGCCTGGAGTGTTACAGGGTACGAGCAGTACTTC. Its protein product is CAWSVTGYEQYF. The rearrangement links TRBV30 to TRBJ2-7, with TRBD1 as a possible D gene (6 bases). This CDR3 spans 12 amino acids. V lost 0 bases, J lost 4 bases, and 7 bases lay in between. Germline-derived CDR1 and CDR2 are GTSNPN and SVGIG (reference sequence).

The chain combines TRBV19 with TRBJ1-5, with 7 bases that match TRBD1. Trimming removed 8 bases from V and 1 base from J; junction bases left unmatched: 2. The CDR3 spans 13 residues. Germline lookup yields CDR1 LNHDA and CDR2 SQIVND (reference sequence). The CDR3 nucleotides read TGTGCCAGTTCGACAGGGAGCAATCAGCCCCAGCATTTT. Protein product: CASSTGSNQPQHF.

The rearrangement links TRBV7-9 to TRBJ1-4, with D possibly being TRBD1 (5 bases). The CDR3 spans 16 residues. Trimming removed 5 bases from V and 6 bases from J, with 19 bases in between. Per germline, CDR1 SEHNR and CDR2 FQNEAQ (reference sequence). In nucleotides, the CDR3 is TGTGCCAGCAGCCCACCTGGGGCAAGGACGCATGAAAAACTGTTTTTT. It yields the protein CASSPPGARTHEKLFF.

The DNA of the CDR3 is TGTGCCAGCTCACCTCTACGGGGTGGGTCCCGTAGGGAAAAACTGTTTTTT. Amino acid sequence: CASSPLRGGSRREKLFF. The chain couples TRBV18 to TRBJ1-4, with D unclear. Trimming took off 3 bases at V and 8 bases at J, with 22 bases between the two ends. The CDR3 length is 17 residues. Germline V gene sequence: CDR1 KGHSH, CDR2 LQKENI.